The following is a T cell receptor beta chain sequence with its context. The sample belongs to a study of blood T cell repertoires in COVID-19. Overall study: Material from acute and convalescent COVID-19 was sourced from the United States, Italy and Spain. Nucleic acid was either cDNA or gDNA, and it came from T cells, B-cell-depleted T cells, or PBMCs.

Per the original data handling: Estimated nucleated cell counts came from reference gene primer amplification. Some clones are missing from TCRdb's copy, which holds only in-frame ones; the method was immunoSEQ multiplex PCR. D and trimming come from the DNA, and the V and J calls and clone size come from that table. Of some 150,000 clones listed, around 80% are singletons. Germline V gene sequence: CDR1 DFQATT, CDR2 SNEGSKA (reference sequence). The CDR3 has 11 residues. The chain combines TRBV20-1 with TRBJ1-2, with D maybe TRBD1 (5 bases). This sequence was found in a man aged 60 to 75 with active or convalescent COVID-19. The sample was peripheral blood. The CDR3 region is CTGSRAYGYTF. The DNA for the CDR3 is TGCACCGGAAGCAGGGCCTATGGCTACACCTTC.